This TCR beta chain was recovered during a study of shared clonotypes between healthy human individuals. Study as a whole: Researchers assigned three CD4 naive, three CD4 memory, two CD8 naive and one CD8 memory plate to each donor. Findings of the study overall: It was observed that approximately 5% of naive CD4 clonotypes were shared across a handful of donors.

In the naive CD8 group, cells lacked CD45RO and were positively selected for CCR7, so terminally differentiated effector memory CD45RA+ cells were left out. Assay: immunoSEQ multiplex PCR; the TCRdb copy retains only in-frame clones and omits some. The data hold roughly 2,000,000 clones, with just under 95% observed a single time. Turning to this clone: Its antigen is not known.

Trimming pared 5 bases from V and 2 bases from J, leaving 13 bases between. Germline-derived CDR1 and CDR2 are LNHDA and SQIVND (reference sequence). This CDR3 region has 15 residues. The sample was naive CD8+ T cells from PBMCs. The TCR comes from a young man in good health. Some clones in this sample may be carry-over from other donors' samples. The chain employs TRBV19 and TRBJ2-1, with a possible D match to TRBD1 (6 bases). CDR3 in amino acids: CASSQGQNPYNEQFF. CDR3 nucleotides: TGTGCCAGTAGTCAAGGACAGAACCCCTACAATGAGCAGTTCTTC.